This T cell receptor beta chain was identified during a study of immune evolution from preneoplasia to lung adenocarcinoma. V lost 4 bases and J lost 0, with 13 bases in between. The V gene's germline CDR1 is SNHLY and CDR2 FYNNEI. CDR3 length equals 16 residues. Sequencing used immunoSEQ multiplex PCR; TCRdb keeps in-frame clones, though not all of them. The data show 10,000 to 13,000 clones, with under 90% seen just once and 1.7% held by the top ten. Sequenced sample: FFPE minimally invasive lung adenocarcinoma tissue. The chain recombines TRBV2 with TRBJ2-1, with D hard to call. This clonotype was obtained from a person aged 70 to 85 with lung adenocarcinoma. The CDR3 sequence: CASSGGATLSYNEQFF. DNA for the CDR3: TGTGCCAGCAGTGGAGGAGCTACCCTCTCCTACAATGAGCAGTTCTTC.